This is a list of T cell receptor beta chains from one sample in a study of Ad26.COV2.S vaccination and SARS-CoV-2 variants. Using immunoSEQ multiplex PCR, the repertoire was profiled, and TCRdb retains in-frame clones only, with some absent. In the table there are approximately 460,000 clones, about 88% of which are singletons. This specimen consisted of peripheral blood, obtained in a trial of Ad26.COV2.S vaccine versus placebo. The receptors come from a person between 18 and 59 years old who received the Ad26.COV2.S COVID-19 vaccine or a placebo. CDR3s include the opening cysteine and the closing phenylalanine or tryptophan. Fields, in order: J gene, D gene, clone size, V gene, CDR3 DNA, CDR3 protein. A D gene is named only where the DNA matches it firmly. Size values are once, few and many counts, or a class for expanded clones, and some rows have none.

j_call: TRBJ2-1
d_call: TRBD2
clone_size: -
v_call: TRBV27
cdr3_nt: TGTGCCAGCAGTTTATTTGCTAGCGGCTCCTACAATGAGCAGTTCTTC
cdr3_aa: CASSLFASGSYNEQFF

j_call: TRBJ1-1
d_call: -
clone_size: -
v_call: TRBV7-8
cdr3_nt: TGTGCCAGCAGCTTAGTACAGGGAACCACTGAAGCTTTCTTT
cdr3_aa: CASSLVQGTTEAFF

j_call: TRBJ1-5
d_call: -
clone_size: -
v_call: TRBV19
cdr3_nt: TGTGCCAGTAGTGGGCCCGGTGGACATTACAATCAGCCCCAGCATTTT
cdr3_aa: CASSGPGGHYNQPQHF

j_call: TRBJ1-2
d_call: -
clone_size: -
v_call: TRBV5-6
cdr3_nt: TGTGCCAGCAGCTTCGACAGCAGCTATGGCTACACCTTC
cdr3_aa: CASSFDSSYGYTF

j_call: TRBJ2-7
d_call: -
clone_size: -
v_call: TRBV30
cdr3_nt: TGTGCCTGGAGTGTTGGTACGGGAGAAGGCGAGCAGTACTTC
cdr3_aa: CAWSVGTGEGEQYF

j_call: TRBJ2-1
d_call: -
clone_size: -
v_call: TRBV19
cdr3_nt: TGTGCCAGTAGTATCTCCGGCGTCAACAATGAGCAGTTCTTC
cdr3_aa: CASSISGVNNEQFF

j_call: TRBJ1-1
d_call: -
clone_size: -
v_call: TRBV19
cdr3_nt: TGTGCCAGTAGTATCGGACGAAACACTGAAGCTTTCTTT
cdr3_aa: CASSIGRNTEAFF

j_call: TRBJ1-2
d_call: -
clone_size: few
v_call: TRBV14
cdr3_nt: TGTGCCAGCAGCCAAGACAGCTATGGCTACACCTTC
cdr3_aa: CASSQDSYGYTF

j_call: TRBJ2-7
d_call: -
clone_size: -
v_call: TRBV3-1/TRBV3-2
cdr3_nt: TGTGCCAGCAGCCAAGTAGTCTACGAGCAGTACTTC
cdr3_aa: CASSQVVYEQYF

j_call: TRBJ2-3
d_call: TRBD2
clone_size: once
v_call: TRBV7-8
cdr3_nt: TGTGCCAGCAGCCTTTTAGCGGGAGATCCAGATACGCAGTATTTT
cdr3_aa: CASSLLAGDPDTQYF

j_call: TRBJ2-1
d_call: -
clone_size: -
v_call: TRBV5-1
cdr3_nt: TGCGCCAGCAGCTCAGGGACATTTGTCTACAATGAGCAGTTCTTC
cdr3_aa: CASSSGTFVYNEQFF

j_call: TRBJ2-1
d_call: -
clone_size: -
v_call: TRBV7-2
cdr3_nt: TGTGCCAGCAGCCTACTGGGCCAAGGCCACGAGCAGTTCTTC
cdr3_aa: CASSLLGQGHEQFF

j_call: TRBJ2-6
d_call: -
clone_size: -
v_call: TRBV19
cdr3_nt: TGTGCCAGCAGTGATGGGGGAACTGGGGCCAACGTCCTGACTTTC
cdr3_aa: CASSDGGTGANVLTF

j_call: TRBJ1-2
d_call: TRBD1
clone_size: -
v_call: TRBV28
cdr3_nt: TGTGCCAGCAGTAATGCAGGGGGCCGCGGTGGCTACACCTTC
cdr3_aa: CASSNAGGRGGYTF

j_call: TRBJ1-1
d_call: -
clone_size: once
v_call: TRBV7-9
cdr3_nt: TGTGCCAGCAGCTTAAGGGGGTTGGCCTACACTGAAGCTTTCTTT
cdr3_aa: CASSLRGLAYTEAFF

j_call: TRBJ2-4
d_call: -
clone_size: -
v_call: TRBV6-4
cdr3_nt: TGTGCCAGCAGTGTGCCGTCCGGGGTGGGGGCCAAAAACATTCAGTACTTC
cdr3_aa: CASSVPSGVGAKNIQYF

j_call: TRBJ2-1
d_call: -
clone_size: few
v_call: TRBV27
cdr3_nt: TGTGCCAGCAGTCCGGACTCGAGCTCCTACAATGAGCAGTTCTTC
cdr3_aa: CASSPDSSSYNEQFF

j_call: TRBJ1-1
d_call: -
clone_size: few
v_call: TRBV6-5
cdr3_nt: TGTGCCAGCAGTTACTCGGCGGTCAGCACGAACACTGAAGCTTTCTTT
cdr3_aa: CASSYSAVSTNTEAFF

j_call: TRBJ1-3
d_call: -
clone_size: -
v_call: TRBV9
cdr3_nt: TGTGCCAGCAGCGTCGGTAGGCCTGGAAACACCATATATTTT
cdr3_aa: CASSVGRPGNTIYF

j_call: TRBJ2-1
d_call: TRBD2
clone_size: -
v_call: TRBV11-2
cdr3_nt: TGTGCCAGCAGCTTAGCCACCGGGACTAGCGGGAGGAGCAATGAGCAGTTCTTC
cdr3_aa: CASSLATGTSGRSNEQFF

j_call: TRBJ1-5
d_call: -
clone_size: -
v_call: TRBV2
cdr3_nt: TGTGCCAGCAGGGAGCGTGGATCGCCCCAGCATTTT
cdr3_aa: CASRERGSPQHF

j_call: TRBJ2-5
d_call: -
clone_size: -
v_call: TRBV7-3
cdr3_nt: TGTGCCAGCAGCTTAAAAGGTTGGCAGGAAGAGACCCAGTACTTC
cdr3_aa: CASSLKGWQEETQYF

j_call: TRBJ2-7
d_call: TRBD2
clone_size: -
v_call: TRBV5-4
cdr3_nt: TGTGCCAGCAGCCCCCAGGATCGACTAGCGGGAGGTATTTCCTACGAGCAGTACTTC
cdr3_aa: CASSPQDRLAGGISYEQYF

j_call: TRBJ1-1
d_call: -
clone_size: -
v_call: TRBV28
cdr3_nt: TGTGCCAGCAAAGACCAGGGGCTACAGAACACTGAAGCTTTCTTT
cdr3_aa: CASKDQGLQNTEAFF

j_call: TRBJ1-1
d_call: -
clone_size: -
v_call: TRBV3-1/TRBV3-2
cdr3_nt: TGTGCCAGCAGCCAAGAGGGGGGCGACACTGAAGCTTTCTTT
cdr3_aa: CASSQEGGDTEAFF

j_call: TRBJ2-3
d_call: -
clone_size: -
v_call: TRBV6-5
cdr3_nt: TGTGCCAGCAGTTACTCGCCTCGGGACCCTACGCAGTATTTT
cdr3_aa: CASSYSPRDPTQYF

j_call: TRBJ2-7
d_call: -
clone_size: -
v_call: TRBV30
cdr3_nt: TGTGCCCTTCGGTTTTCGAGCTCCTACGAGCAGTACTTC
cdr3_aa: CALRFSSSYEQYF

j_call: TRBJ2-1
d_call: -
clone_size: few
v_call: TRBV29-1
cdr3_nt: TGCAGCGGATGGATCGATGAGCAGTTCTTC
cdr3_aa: CSGWIDEQFF

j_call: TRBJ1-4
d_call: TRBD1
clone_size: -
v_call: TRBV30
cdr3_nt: TGTGCCTGGAATTCACAGGGGGGGCGCGAAAAACTGTTTTTT
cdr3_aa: CAWNSQGGREKLFF

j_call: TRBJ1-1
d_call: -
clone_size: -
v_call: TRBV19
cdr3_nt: TGTGCCAGTACGGCGGGACCAGGGGCCTCGAAAGCTTTCTTT
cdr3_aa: CASTAGPGASKAFF

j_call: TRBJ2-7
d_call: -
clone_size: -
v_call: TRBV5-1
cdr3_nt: TGCGCCAGCAGCTCGACGACAGGAACTTACGAGCAGTACTTC
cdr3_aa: CASSSTTGTYEQYF

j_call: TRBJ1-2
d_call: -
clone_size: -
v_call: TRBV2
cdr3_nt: TGTGCCAGCAGGGGGGGTTTGAACTATGGCTACACCTTC
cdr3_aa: CASRGGLNYGYTF

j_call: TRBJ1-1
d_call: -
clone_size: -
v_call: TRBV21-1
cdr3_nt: TGTGCCAGCAGCATCGATAAGCCAGACGGAGGCCACCTGAACACTGAAGCTTTCTTT
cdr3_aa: CASSIDKPDGGHLNTEAFF

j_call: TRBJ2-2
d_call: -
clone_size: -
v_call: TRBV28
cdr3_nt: TGTGCCAGCAGTGTTAACACGTTCGCGAACACCGGGGAGCTGTTTTTT
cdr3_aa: CASSVNTFANTGELFF

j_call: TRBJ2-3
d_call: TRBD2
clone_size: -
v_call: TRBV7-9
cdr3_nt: TGTGCCAGCAGTTTCGGGACTAGCGGGGTCCTCAGCACAGATACGCAGTATTTT
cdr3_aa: CASSFGTSGVLSTDTQYF

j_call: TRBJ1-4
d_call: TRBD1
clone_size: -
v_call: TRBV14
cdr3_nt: TGTGCCAGCAGCTGGACTCTAAGGGGGCATGGTAATGAAAAACTGTTTTTT
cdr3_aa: CASSWTLRGHGNEKLFF

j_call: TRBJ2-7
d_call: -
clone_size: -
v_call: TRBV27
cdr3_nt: TGTGCCAGCAGTGCCGAGCCCCCTTCCGGGACATCGCAAGGGAGGCAGTACTTC
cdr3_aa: CASSAEPPSGTSQGRQYF

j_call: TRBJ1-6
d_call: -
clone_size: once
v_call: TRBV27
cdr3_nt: TGTGCCAGCAGGGGACCCGGAGATTCACCCCTCCACTTT
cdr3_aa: CASRGPGDSPLHF

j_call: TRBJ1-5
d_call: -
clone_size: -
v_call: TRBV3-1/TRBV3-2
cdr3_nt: TGTGCCAGCAGCCAAGATTATTCGATGGGGGGAAGCAATCAGCCCCAGCATTTT
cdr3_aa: CASSQDYSMGGSNQPQHF

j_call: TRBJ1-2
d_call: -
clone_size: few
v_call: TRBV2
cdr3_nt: TGTGCCAGCAGCCCCCTCGGGGTGACCTCCTATGGCTACACCTTC
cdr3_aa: CASSPLGVTSYGYTF

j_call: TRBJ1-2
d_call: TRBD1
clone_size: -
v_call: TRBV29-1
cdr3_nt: TGCAGCGTGGGACAGGGGCCAAGGGACTATGGCTACACCTTC
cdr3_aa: CSVGQGPRDYGYTF

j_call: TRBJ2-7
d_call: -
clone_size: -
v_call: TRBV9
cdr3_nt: TGTGCCAGCAGCGTATCATGGAGCTCCTACGAGCAGTACTTC
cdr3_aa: CASSVSWSSYEQYF

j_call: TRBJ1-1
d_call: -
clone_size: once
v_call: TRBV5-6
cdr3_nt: TGTGCCAGCAGCCGGATGAACACTGAAGCTTTCTTT
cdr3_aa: CASSRMNTEAFF

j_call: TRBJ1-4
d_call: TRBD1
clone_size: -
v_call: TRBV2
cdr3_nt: TGTGCCAGCAACCGGGACAGTCATGAAAAACTGTTTTTT
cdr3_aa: CASNRDSHEKLFF

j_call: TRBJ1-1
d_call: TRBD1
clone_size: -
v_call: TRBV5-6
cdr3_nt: TGTGCCAGCAGCTTGTTGGGTAGGCAGGGGGCGTCGGCTTTCTTT
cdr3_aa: CASSLLGRQGASAFF

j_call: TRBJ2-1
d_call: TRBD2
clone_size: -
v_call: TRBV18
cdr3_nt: TGTGCCAGCTCAACCCTAGCGGGCAGCTCCTACAATGAGCAGTTCTTC
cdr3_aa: CASSTLAGSSYNEQFF

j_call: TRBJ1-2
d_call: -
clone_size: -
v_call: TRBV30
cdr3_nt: TGTGCCTGGAGTGATGCCCCCACAGGGCTTAGGGGCTACACCTTC
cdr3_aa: CAWSDAPTGLRGYTF

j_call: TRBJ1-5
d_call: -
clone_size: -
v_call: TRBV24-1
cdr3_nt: TGTGCCACCAGTAAAGGGTGGAGCAATCAGCCCCAGCATTTT
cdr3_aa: CATSKGWSNQPQHF

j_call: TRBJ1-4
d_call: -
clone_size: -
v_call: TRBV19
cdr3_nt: TGTGCCAGTAGTATTTCCTTGACGGAACGAAAACTGTTTTTT
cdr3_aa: CASSISLTERKLFF

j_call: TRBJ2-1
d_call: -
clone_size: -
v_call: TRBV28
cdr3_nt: TGTGCCAGCAGTCCGGCGGGACTGAAAGCGTACAATGAGCAGTTCTTC
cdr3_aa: CASSPAGLKAYNEQFF

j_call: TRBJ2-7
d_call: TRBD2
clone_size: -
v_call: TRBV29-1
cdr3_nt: TGCAGCGTGACTAGCGGGAGTCCCCCCTACGAGCAGTACTTC
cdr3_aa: CSVTSGSPPYEQYF

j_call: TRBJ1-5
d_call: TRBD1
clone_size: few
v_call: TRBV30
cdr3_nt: TGTGCCTGGAGTGCTTTGGGGACAGTGAAATTT
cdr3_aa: CAWSALGTVKF

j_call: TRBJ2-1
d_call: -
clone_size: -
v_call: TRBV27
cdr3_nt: TGTGCCAGCAGTCTAGGAGGCTCCTACAATGAGCAGTTCTTC
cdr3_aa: CASSLGGSYNEQFF

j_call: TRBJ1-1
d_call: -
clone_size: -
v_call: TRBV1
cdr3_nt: TGCACCAGCCCCGGGTCCAGGCCCCCAGAAAACACTGAAGCTTTCTTT
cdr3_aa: CTSPGSRPPENTEAFF

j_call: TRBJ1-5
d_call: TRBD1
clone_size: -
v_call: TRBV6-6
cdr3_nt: TGTGCCAGCAGTTCCAATCAGGGGGGTATGCAGCCCCAGCATTTT
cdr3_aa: CASSSNQGGMQPQHF

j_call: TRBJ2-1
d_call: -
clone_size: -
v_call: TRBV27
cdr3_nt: TGTGCCAGCAGTTTATGGGAGGCAGCGAGCTCCTACAATGAGCAGTTCTTC
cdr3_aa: CASSLWEAASSYNEQFF

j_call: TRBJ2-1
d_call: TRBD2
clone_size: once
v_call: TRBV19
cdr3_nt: TGTGCCAGCAGTAGCGGGAGGGCCGCCTACAATGAGCAGTTCTTC
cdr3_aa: CASSSGRAAYNEQFF

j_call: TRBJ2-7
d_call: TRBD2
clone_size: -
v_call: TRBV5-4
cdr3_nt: TGTGCCAGCAGCTTGTCAGCGGGAGGGCCGGGCGAGCAGTACTTC
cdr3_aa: CASSLSAGGPGEQYF

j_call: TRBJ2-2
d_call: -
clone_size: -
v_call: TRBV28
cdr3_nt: TGTGCCAGCAGTTTACGTCCTGGGGGTGCCCGGGAGCTGTTTTTT
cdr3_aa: CASSLRPGGARELFF